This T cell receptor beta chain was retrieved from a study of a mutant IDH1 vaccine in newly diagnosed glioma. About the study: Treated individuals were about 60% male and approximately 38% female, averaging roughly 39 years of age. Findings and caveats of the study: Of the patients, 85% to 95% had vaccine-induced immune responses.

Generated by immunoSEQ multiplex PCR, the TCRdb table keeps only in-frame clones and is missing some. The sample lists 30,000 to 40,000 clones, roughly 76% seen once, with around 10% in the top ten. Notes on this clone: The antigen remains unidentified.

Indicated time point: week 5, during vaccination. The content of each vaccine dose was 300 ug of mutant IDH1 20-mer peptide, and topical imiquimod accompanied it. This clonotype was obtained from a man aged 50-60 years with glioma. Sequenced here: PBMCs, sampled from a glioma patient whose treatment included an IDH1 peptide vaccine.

CDR3 loop: CASSPRAAKNIQYF. CDR3 in DNA: TGTGCCAGCAGCCCCCGAGCCGCCAAAAACATTCAGTACTTC. V usage is TRBV9 and J usage is TRBJ2-4; D ambiguous. The CDR3 extends over 14 amino acids. From germline, CDR1 is SGDLS and CDR2 YYNGEE. Trimming shortened V by 4 bases and J by 1 base, and 9 bases separated the two germline ends. Combining the CDR3 with reference TRBV9 and TRBJ2-4 gives the whole variable domain DSGVTQTPKHLITATGQRVTLRCSPRSGDLSVYWYQQSLDQGLQFLIQYYNGEERAKGNILERFSAQQFPDLHSELNLSSLELGDSALYFCASSPRAAKNIQYFGAGTRLSVL.